A single sample gave rise to the 30 T cell receptor beta chains below, sequenced in a study of cytomegalovirus exposure and HLA in healthy donors. Researchers ran the PCR with 60 Vbeta and 13 Jbeta primers. Assay: immunoSEQ multiplex PCR; the TCRdb copy retains only in-frame clones and omits some. Among 150,000 or so clones listed, 70% were seen once. The sequencing input was PBMCs. The receptors were gathered from a woman aged 60-70 years in good health and CMV-seropositive.

CDR3 residues: CASSIGGGMPQHF. The CDR3 nucleotides read TGTGCCAGTAGTATAGGGGGAGGTATGCCCCAGCATTTT. This chain connects TRBV19 to TRBJ1-5; D not resolved. Trimming shortened V by 1 base and J by 9 bases, and 10 bases separated the two germline ends. CDR3 length: 13 amino acids. Per germline, CDR1 LNHDA and CDR2 SQIVND (reference sequence). Variable domain in full (rest from reference TRBV19 and TRBJ1-5): DGGITQSPKYLFRKEGQNVTLSCEQNLNHDAMYWYRQDPGQGLRLIYYSQIVNDFQKGDIAEGYSVSREKKESFPLTVTSAQKNPTAFYLCASSIGGGMPQHFGDGTRLSIL.

This clone has a single count. The chain couples TRBV28 to TRBJ2-1; 8 bases align to TRBD2. The CDR3 extends over 15 amino acids. Losses at the gene ends were 5 bases for V and 6 bases for J; bases not matched to a gene: 9. The germline V gene encodes CDR1 MDHEN and CDR2 SYDVKM. The CDR3 reads CASSPSGTRSNEQFF. The DNA of the CDR3 is TGTGCCAGCAGTCCGTCCGGGACTAGGAGCAATGAGCAGTTCTTC.

This clone has only a few counts. The rearrangement links TRBV7-9 to TRBJ1-1; D may be TRBD1 (6 bases). Germline lookup yields CDR1 SEHNR and CDR2 FQNEAQ (reference sequence). The length of the CDR3 is 13 residues. The V end lost 5 bases, the J end lost 4 bases, and 11 bases lay between the germline ends. The CDR3 DNA reads as TGTGCCAGCAGCCAACAGGGTGGCACTGAAGCTTTCTTT. This translates into CASSQQGGTEAFF.

This clone was seen more than once but under ten times. The chain is built from TRBV5-1 and TRBJ1-1; D ambiguous. The CDR3 contains 17 residues. The germline V and J ends were trimmed by 4 bases and 0 bases, with 19 bases remaining between them. The germline V gene encodes CDR1 SGHRS and CDR2 YFSETQ. The CDR3 DNA reads TGCGCCAGCAGCCCGGTCCCGAGTCCCCCTATGAACACTGAAGCTTTCTTT. Its translation is CASSPVPSPPMNTEAFF.

This clone was found a few times. The chain links TRBV6-5 to TRBJ1-1; TRBD1 might be the D (6 bases). Germline CDR1 is MNHEY and CDR2 is SVGAGI. Trimming pared 6 bases from V and 1 base from J, leaving 12 bases between. This CDR3 spans 14 amino acids. The DNA for the CDR3 is TGTGCCAGCAGGCAGCCACAGGGGAACACTGAAGCTTTCTTT. Residues: CASRQPQGNTEAFF.

CDR3 sequence (DNA): TGTGCCAGCAGCCCCGGCGGAGCGGGAGGGCCCTACGAGCAGTACTTC. This encodes CASSPGGAGGPYEQYF. The chain combines TRBV5-4 with TRBJ2-7; TRBD2 matches at 10 bases. CDR3 length equals 16 residues. Looked up from germline, CDR1 is SGHNT and CDR2 is YYREEE (reference sequence). The trim removed 4 bases at V and 2 bases at J, leaving 9 bases unmatched.

The chain recombines TRBV7-3 with TRBJ2-7, with TRBD2 matching over 12 bases. The CDR3 runs 14 residues. The junction had 4 bases not matched to a gene; V was cut back by 5 bases and J by 5 bases. Germline lookup yields CDR1 SGHTA and CDR2 FQGTGA. CDR3 sequence reads: CASSLAGGHDEQYF. The CDR3 DNA follows: TGTGCCAGCAGCCTAGCGGGAGGGCATGACGAGCAGTACTTC.

The chain uses TRBV4-1 and TRBJ1-2, with TRBD1 as a possible D gene (6 bases). The germline V gene encodes CDR1 MGHRA and CDR2 YSYEKL. V lost 0 bases and J 8 bases, leaving 16 bases between the germline ends. The CDR3 sequence is 15 residues long. The CDR3 is CASSQDLNREGGYTF. CDR3 DNA: TGCGCCAGCAGCCAAGATCTAAACAGGGAAGGCGGCTACACCTTC.

This sequence joins TRBV5-1 and TRBJ2-3; 8 nucleotides line up with TRBD2. With 6 bases clipped from V and 2 bases from J, the junction kept 5 bases outside the gene matches. This CDR3 comprises 14 residues. Germline CDR1 SGHRS, CDR2 YFSETQ. In DNA, the CDR3 is TGCGCCAGCATGCCAGCGGGAGACACAGATACGCAGTATTTT. Protein: CASMPAGDTDTQYF.

CDR3 sequence reads: CASSQEPSGSGGELFF. CDR3 DNA: TGTGCCAGCAGCCAAGAACCTAGCGGGAGTGGCGGGGAGCTGTTTTTT. This sequence joins TRBV4-2 and TRBJ2-2; 10 bases match TRBD2. Losses at the gene ends were 0 bases for V and 7 bases for J; bases not matched to a gene: 5. This CDR3 region has 16 residues. Germline CDR1 and CDR2: LGHNA and YNFKEQ.

The V gene is TRBV10-2, the J gene TRBJ1-1; maybe TRBD1 (5 bases). In germline, CDR1 is WSHSY, CDR2 SAAADI. The CDR3 totals 16 residues. V lost 1 base and J lost 1, with 13 bases in between. The CDR3 region is CASSEWGDPGNTEAFF. Here the CDR3 DNA reads TGCGCCAGCAGTGAGTGGGGCGACCCGGGGAACACTGAAGCTTTCTTT.

This sequence joins TRBV28 and TRBJ1-5, with D hard to call. CDR3 length equals 14 residues. Germline V gives CDR1 MDHEN, CDR2 SYDVKM. V dropped 3 bases and J dropped 3 bases, with 9 bases sitting between them. The CDR3 DNA is TGTGCCAGCAGTTTCGGAGGTCCCAATCAGCCCCAGCATTTT. This codes for CASSFGGPNQPQHF.

The chain combines TRBV28 with TRBJ2-1, with TRBD2 matching over 10 bases. The CDR3 loop spans 19 amino acids. Germline trimming cut 3 bases from V and 6 bases from J; bases unmatched to any gene: 17. Germline assignment: CDR1 MDHEN and CDR2 SYDVKM. The CDR3: CASSFPPSGLAGVGNEQFF. The CDR3 nucleotides are TGTGCCAGCAGTTTCCCCCCCAGCGGGCTAGCGGGAGTGGGCAATGAGCAGTTCTTC.

The chain employs TRBV10-1 and TRBJ1-1; D is unresolved. Germline CDR1 is WNHNN and CDR2 is SYGVQD (reference sequence). The germline V and J ends were trimmed by 4 bases and 6 bases, with 9 bases remaining between them. The CDR3 runs to 12 residues. The CDR3 reads CASSGGSSEAFF. For the CDR3, the DNA is TGCGCCAGCAGTGGTGGGAGCTCTGAAGCTTTCTTT.

V and J are TRBV30 and TRBJ2-1, with D perhaps matching TRBD2 (5 bases). Germline V gene sequence: CDR1 GTSNPN, CDR2 SVGIG (reference sequence). Between the trimmed V and J ends, which lost 3 bases and 5 bases, there was a span of 17 bases. The length of the CDR3 is 15 residues. In DNA form, the CDR3 reads TGTGCCTGGAGGCCCAGGACTCGAGCCCACAATGAGCAGTTCTTC. Translating gives CAWRPRTRAHNEQFF.

The rearrangement links TRBV10-3 to TRBJ1-4, with no clear D. Germline values: CDR1 ENHRY, CDR2 SYGVKD. Trimming removed 6 bases from V and 0 bases from J, with 11 bases in between. The length of the CDR3 is 15 residues. The CDR3 DNA reads as TGTGCCATCAGCCAGGACGGGGCAACTAATGAAAAACTGTTTTTT. Translation gives CAISQDGATNEKLFF.

The DNA for the CDR3 is TGTGCCAGCAGTCAGCGGGAGAGGGGCGAGCAGTACTTC. Encoded protein: CASSQRERGEQYF. The chain joins TRBV6-1 to TRBJ2-7; 8 nucleotides line up with TRBD2. Germline-derived CDR1 and CDR2 are MNHNS and SASEGT. The ends lost 5 bases at V and 6 bases at J; junction bases unmatched: 6. This CDR3 comprises 13 residues.

V gene TRBV28 combines with J gene TRBJ1-5; no firm D call. The CDR3 runs 16 residues. Germline CDR1 reads MDHEN; CDR2 reads SYDVKM. Trimming pared 3 bases from V and 2 bases from J, leaving 14 bases between. The CDR3 bases are TGTGCCAGCAGTTTTTGGCAGCGGAGAGGCAATCAGCCCCAGCATTTT. Protein: CASSFWQRRGNQPQHF.

Concerning this clone: Additional DNA sequences in this sample encode the identical CDR3. The chain has TRBV6-1 and TRBJ2-7, with 7 bases identical to TRBD2. This CDR3 spans 13 amino acids. V shed 3 bases and J 6 bases; nucleotides not matched to a gene: 5. Germline lookup yields CDR1 MNHNS and CDR2 SASEGT. CDR3 nucleotides: TGTGCCAGCAGTGAGGCGCGCGGGGGCGAGCAGTACTTC. Translation: CASSEARGGEQYF.

The gene calls are TRBV13 and TRBJ2-4; the D gene is possibly TRBD1 (6 bases). The CDR3 is made up of 15 amino acids. The V and J ends lost 1 base and 5 bases respectively, with 12 bases between them. The V gene's germline CDR1 is PRHDT and CDR2 FYEKMQ (reference sequence). CDR3 sequence reads: CASSLDRANENIQYF. The CDR3 region has the DNA TGTGCCAGCAGCTTAGACAGGGCCAATGAAAACATTCAGTACTTC.

The chain links TRBV28 to TRBJ1-1; D unclear. V was trimmed by 1 base and J by 4 bases, leaving 10 bases between them. CDR3 size: 14 residues. Germline V gene sequence: CDR1 MDHEN, CDR2 SYDVKM. CDR3 in DNA: TGTGCCAGCAGTTTATCCCTGGGCGTCACTGAAGCTTTCTTT. Its protein is CASSLSLGVTEAFF.

The gene calls are TRBV4-1 and TRBJ1-4, with D possibly being TRBD1 (5 bases). The V end lost 0 bases, the J end lost 6 bases, and 11 bases lay between the germline ends. This CDR3 comprises 15 residues. Germline lookup yields CDR1 MGHRA and CDR2 YSYEKL. The CDR3 nucleotides read TGCGCCAGCAGCCAAGAGACAGCTTCTCATGAAAAACTGTTTTTT. It is translated as CASSQETASHEKLFF.

This rearrangement joins TRBV29-1 to TRBJ2-1; tentatively, D is TRBD1 (5 bases). There are 12 residues in the CDR3. Germline V gene lookup returns CDR1 SQVTM and CDR2 ANQGSEA. Deletions cut 4 bases from V and 7 bases from J, with 11 bases between. In DNA form, the CDR3 reads TGCAGCGTTGCAGGGTTTTTTAATGAGCAGTTCTTC. Translation: CSVAGFFNEQFF.

The V gene is TRBV7-9, the J gene TRBJ2-3; D possibly corresponds to TRBD2 (6 bases). This CDR3 spans 14 amino acids. Germline V CDR1 and CDR2: SEHNR, FQNEAQ (reference sequence). Between the trimmed V and J ends, which lost 5 bases and 8 bases, there was a span of 17 bases. CDR3 DNA: TGTGCCAGCAGCCTTAGCAGCGGGCGTGGTACGCAGTATTTT. Its translation: CASSLSSGRGTQYF.

The genes are TRBV6-1 and TRBJ2-1; D unclear. The length of the CDR3 is 17 residues. In germline, CDR1 is MNHNS, CDR2 SASEGT. V was trimmed by 0 bases and J by 2 bases, leaving 14 bases between them. The CDR3, as DNA: TGTGCCAGCAGTGAAGCGCCACGTGGTGCGGCCTACAATGAGCAGTTCTTC. Protein sequence: CASSEAPRGAAYNEQFF.

The J gene is TRBJ1-1, the V gene TRBV30, with a tentative D call TRBD1 (6 bases). The CDR3 loop spans 14 amino acids. V gave up 3 bases and J gave up 3 bases, with 14 bases separating them. Per the germline V gene, CDR1 is GTSNPN and CDR2 is SVGIG (reference sequence). This chain's CDR3 is CAWSPPTGYTEAFF. The CDR3 nucleotides read TGTGCCTGGAGCCCACCCACAGGGTACACTGAAGCTTTCTTT.

The chain is built from TRBV10-3 and TRBJ2-7; 9 bases match TRBD1. Germline trimming cut 10 bases from V and 2 bases from J; bases unmatched to any gene: 6. The CDR3 length is 13 residues. Germline V CDR1 and CDR2: ENHRY, SYGVKD. The DNA for the CDR3 is TGTGCCACCCGACAGGGGGATACCTACGAGCAGTACTTC. Its translation: CATRQGDTYEQYF.

CDR3 region: CASLSRTGILNQPQHF. CDR3 DNA: TGTGCCAGTTTGTCGAGGACAGGGATACTAAATCAGCCCCAGCATTTT. The chain links TRBV19 to TRBJ1-5; TRBD1 agrees at 8 bases. The CDR3 spans 16 residues. With 8 bases clipped from V and 4 bases from J, the junction kept 13 bases outside the gene matches. Germline V gives CDR1 LNHDA, CDR2 SQIVND (reference sequence).

The CDR3 is CASRMGQKNTEAFF. CDR3 nucleotide sequence: TGTGCCAGCAGGATGGGACAAAAGAACACTGAAGCTTTCTTT. The chain uses TRBV27 and TRBJ1-1; TRBD1 might be the D (6 bases). The CDR3 covers 14 residues. Trimming cost V 6 bases and J 1 base, with 12 bases left between them. Germline V gives CDR1 MNHEY, CDR2 SMNVEV (reference sequence).

This chain uses TRBV19 with TRBJ1-1; D gene unclear. The CDR3 runs 14 residues. The germline CDR1 and CDR2 sequences are LNHDA and SQIVND (reference sequence). The V end was cut by 8 bases, the J end by 3 bases, with 16 bases between. The CDR3 bases are TGTGCCAGTGTGGGCCGCAGATGGGACACTGAAGCTTTCTTT. Amino acid sequence: CASVGRRWDTEAFF. The variable domain in full, completed from reference TRBV19 and TRBJ1-1, reads DGGITQSPKYLFRKEGQNVTLSCEQNLNHDAMYWYRQDPGQGLRLIYYSQIVNDFQKGDIAEGYSVSREKKESFPLTVTSAQKNPTAFYLCASVGRRWDTEAFFGQGTRLTVV.